Described below is a single TCR beta chain sequence and its context. This entry comes from a study of blood T cell repertoires in COVID-19. Study as a whole: Acute and convalescent COVID-19 specimens originated in the United States, Italy and Spain. The cDNA or gDNA used as material had been derived from T cells, B-cell-depleted T cells, or PBMCs.

TCRdb keeps only in-frame clones here, not all; method: immunoSEQ multiplex PCR. The sample shows approximately 200,000 clones, approximately 88% of them seen only once. V shed 2 bases and J shed 5 bases, with 13 bases lying between them. The germline gives CDR1 SGHVS, CDR2 FNYEAQ. This CDR3 is built from 15 residues. The clonotype originates from a woman aged 25 to 39 with acute or convalescent COVID-19. Input material: peripheral blood. This rearrangement joins TRBV7-6 to TRBJ2-1; D uncertain. For the CDR3, the DNA is TGTGCCAGCAGCTTACTACCGACTGAAGACAATGAGCAGTTCTTC. Amino acids: CASSLLPTEDNEQFF.